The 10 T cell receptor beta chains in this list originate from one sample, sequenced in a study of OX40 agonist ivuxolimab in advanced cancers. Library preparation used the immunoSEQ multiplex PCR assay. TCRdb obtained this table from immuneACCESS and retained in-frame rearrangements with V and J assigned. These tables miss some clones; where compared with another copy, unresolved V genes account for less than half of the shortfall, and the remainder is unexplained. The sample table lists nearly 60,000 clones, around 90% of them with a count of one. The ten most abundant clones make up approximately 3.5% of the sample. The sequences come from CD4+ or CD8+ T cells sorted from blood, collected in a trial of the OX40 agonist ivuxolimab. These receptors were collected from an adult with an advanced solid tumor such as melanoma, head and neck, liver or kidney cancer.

The CDR3 loop reads CASSHPPRGPEQFF. The CDR3 nucleotides are TGCGCCAGCAGCCATCCCCCACGGGGCCCTGAGCAGTTCTTC. The chain combines TRBV4-1 with TRBJ2-1, with D perhaps assigned TRBD1 or TRBD2 (5 bases each). CDR1 is MGHRA, CDR2 YSYEKL, per germline. V lost 3 bases, J lost 9 bases, and 15 bases lay in between. This CDR3 comprises 14 residues.

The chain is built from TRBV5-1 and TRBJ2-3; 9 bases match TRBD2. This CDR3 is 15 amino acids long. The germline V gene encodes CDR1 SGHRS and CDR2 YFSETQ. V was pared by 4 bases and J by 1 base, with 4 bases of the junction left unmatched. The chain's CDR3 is CASSLAGKGTDTQYF. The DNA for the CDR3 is TGCGCCAGCAGCCTAGCGGGGAAAGGCACAGATACGCAGTATTTT.

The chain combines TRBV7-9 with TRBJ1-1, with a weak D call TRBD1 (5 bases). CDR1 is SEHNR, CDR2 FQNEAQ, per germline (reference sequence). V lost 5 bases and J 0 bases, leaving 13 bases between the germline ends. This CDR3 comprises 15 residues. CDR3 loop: CASSRGVDMNTEAFF. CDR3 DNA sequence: TGTGCCAGCAGCCGAGGGGTGGATATGAACACTGAAGCTTTCTTT.

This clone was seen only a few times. The CDR3 DNA is TGTGCCAGCAGCTTGAGCGGTCAGCCCCAGCATTTT. It is translated as CASSLSGQPQHF. The V and J genes are TRBV5-4 and TRBJ1-5; D gene ambiguous. Germline values: CDR1 SGHNT, CDR2 YYREEE (reference sequence). The CDR3 is made up of 12 amino acids. The V end was cut by 1 base, the J end by 6 bases, with 5 bases between.

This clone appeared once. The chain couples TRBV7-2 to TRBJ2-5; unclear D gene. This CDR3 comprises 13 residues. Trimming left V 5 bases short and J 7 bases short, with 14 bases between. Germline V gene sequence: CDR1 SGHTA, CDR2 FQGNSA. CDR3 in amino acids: CASSQNEGGTQYF. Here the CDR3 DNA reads TGTGCCAGCAGCCAAAATGAAGGTGGGACCCAGTACTTC.

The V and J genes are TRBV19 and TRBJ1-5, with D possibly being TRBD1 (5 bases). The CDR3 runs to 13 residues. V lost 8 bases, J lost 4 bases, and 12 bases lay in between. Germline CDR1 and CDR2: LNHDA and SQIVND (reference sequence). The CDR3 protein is CASQDSGNQPQHF. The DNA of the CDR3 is TGTGCCAGTCAAGACAGTGGGAATCAGCCCCAGCATTTT.

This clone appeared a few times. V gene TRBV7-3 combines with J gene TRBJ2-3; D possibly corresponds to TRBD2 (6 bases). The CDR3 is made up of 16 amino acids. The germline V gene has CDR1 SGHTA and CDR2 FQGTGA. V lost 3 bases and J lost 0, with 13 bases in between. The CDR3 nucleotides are TGTGCCAGCAGCTTGAGGGGCGGGACGAGCACAGATACGCAGTATTTT. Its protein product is CASSLRGGTSTDTQYF. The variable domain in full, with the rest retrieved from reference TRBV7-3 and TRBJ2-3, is GAGVSQTPSNKVTEKGKYVELRCDPISGHTALYWYRQSLGQGPEFLIYFQGTGAADDSGLPNDRFFAVRPEGSVSTLKIQRTERGDSAVYLCASSLRGGTSTDTQYFGPGTRLTVL.

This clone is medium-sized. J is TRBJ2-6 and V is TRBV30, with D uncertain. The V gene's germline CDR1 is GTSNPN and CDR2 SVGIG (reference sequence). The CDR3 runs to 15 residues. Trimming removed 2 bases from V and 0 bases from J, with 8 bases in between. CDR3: CAWSTESSGANVLTF. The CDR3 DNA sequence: TGTGCCTGGAGTACGGAGAGCTCTGGGGCCAACGTCCTGACTTTC.

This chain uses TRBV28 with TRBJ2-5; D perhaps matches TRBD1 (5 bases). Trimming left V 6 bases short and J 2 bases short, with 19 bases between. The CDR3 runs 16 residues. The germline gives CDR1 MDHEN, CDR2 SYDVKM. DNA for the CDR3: TGTGCCAGCAGGAACCTCAGGGCGAACTCGCAAGAGACCCAGTACTTC. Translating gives CASRNLRANSQETQYF.

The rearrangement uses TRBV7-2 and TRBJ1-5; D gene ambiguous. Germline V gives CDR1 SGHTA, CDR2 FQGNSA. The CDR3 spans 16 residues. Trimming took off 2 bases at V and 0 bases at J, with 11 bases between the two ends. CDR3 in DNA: TGTGCCAGCAGCTTATACTTAGATAATAGCAATCAGCCCCAGCATTTT. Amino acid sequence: CASSLYLDNSNQPQHF.